The rows below give T cell receptor beta chains drawn from one sample of a study of T cell responses to AZD1222 COVID-19 vaccine. Method: immunoSEQ multiplex PCR; TCRdb's copy keeps in-frame clones and lacks some. The sample lists 120,000 or so clones, approximately 92% occurring once. This material consisted of peripheral blood, taken on day 0 of AZD1222 vaccination. Receptors were obtained from an adult in good health. CDR3s include the opening cysteine and the closing phenylalanine or tryptophan. A D gene is named only where the DNA matches it firmly. The listing skips clone size in some rows; elsewhere it reads once, few, many or a size class.

D,V,J,size,CDR3,DNA
TRBD2,TRBV19,TRBJ2-1,NA,CASSGPGTGTSNEQFF,TGTGCCAGTAGTGGCCCAGGGACCGGGACTAGCAATGAGCAGTTCTTC
NA,TRBV28,TRBJ1-3,NA,CASSRQAYSGNTIYF,TGTGCCAGCAGTAGACAGGCGTACTCTGGAAACACCATATATTTT
NA,TRBV5-1,TRBJ1-3,NA,CASSLGGLSTIYF,TGCGCCAGCAGCTTGGGTGGGCTGAGCACCATATATTTT
NA,TRBV4-3,TRBJ1-2,once,CASSQEGALKGLEGYTF,TGCGCCAGCAGCCAAGAAGGCGCTCTAAAGGGACTGGAAGGCTACACCTTC
NA,TRBV12-3/TRBV12-4,TRBJ2-5,NA,CASSRTEEETQYF,TGTGCCAGCAGTCGGACCGAGGAAGAGACCCAGTACTTC
TRBD1,TRBV6-1,TRBJ1-2,few,CASSEGGTGQYGYTF,TGTGCCAGCAGTGAGGGCGGGACAGGGCAATATGGCTACACCTTC
TRBD2,TRBV4-3,TRBJ2-7,NA,CASSPERGYEQYF,TGCGCCAGCAGCCCCGAGCGGGGCTACGAGCAGTACTTC
NA,TRBV6-5,TRBJ1-1,NA,CASSQVVGSEAFF,TGTGCCAGCAGCCAGGTAGTGGGGTCTGAAGCTTTCTTT
NA,TRBV4-1,TRBJ2-1,NA,CASSQDGGSYNEQFF,TGCGCCAGCAGCCAAGATGGGGGCTCCTACAATGAGCAGTTCTTC
NA,TRBV29-1,TRBJ2-5,NA,CSVGTGTGPQETQYF,TGCAGCGTGGGCACAGGGACCGGGCCCCAAGAGACCCAGTACTTC
TRBD1,TRBV7-2,TRBJ1-2,once,CASIGTGFSYGYTF,TGTGCCAGCATTGGGACAGGGTTTAGCTATGGCTACACCTTC
NA,TRBV7-2,TRBJ2-3,NA,CASSPRLTDTQYF,TGTGCCAGCAGCCCTAGGCTCACAGATACGCAGTATTTT
NA,TRBV9,TRBJ1-3,NA,CASSADSFSSGNTIYF,TGTGCCAGCAGCGCCGATTCGTTTAGCTCTGGAAACACCATATATTTT
NA,TRBV25-1,TRBJ1-4,NA,CASIGAANEKLFF,TGTGCCAGCATAGGGGCGGCTAATGAAAAACTGTTTTTT
NA,TRBV30,TRBJ1-5,NA,CAWVQGNQPQHF,TGTGCCTGGGTACAGGGAAACCAGCCCCAGCATTTT
NA,TRBV25-1,TRBJ1-1,NA,CASSESRRVPEAFF,TGTGCCAGCAGTGAATCAAGAAGGGTCCCTGAAGCTTTCTTT
TRBD2,TRBV9,TRBJ2-2,once,CASSVVGLAGTGELFF,TGTGCCAGCAGCGTAGTCGGGCTAGCGGGTACCGGGGAGCTGTTTTTT
NA,TRBV9,TRBJ2-2,NA,CASSPPVGGSKDTGELFF,TGTGCCAGCAGCCCACCGGTGGGGGGAAGTAAGGACACCGGGGAGCTGTTTTTT
NA,TRBV30,TRBJ1-1,NA,CAWDLAENTEAFF,TGTGCCTGGGATCTTGCCGAGAACACTGAAGCTTTCTTT
NA,TRBV28,TRBJ1-4,NA,CASSLGQTSISTNEKLFF,TGTGCCAGCAGTCTCGGACAGACATCCATTTCAACTAATGAAAAACTGTTTTTT
NA,TRBV6-5,TRBJ1-2,NA,CASRREGGNYGYTF,TGTGCCAGCAGACGGGAGGGTGGCAACTATGGCTACACCTTC
NA,TRBV21-1,TRBJ2-7,NA,CASSNTQARQGPSYEQYF,TGTGCCAGCAGCAACACTCAAGCGAGACAGGGACCCTCCTACGAGCAGTACTTC
NA,TRBV7-2,TRBJ1-4,NA,CASSFGRREKLFF,TGTGCCAGCAGCTTTGGCCGGAGGGAAAAACTGTTTTTT
NA,TRBV2,TRBJ2-3,NA,CATRHQSTDTQYF,TGTGCCACCAGACATCAGAGCACAGATACGCAGTATTTT
NA,TRBV10-3,TRBJ1-1,NA,CAISDRGEAFF,TGTGCCATCAGTGACAGGGGAGAAGCTTTCTTT
NA,TRBV5-1,TRBJ1-2,NA,CASSSYREWRNGYTF,TGCGCCAGCAGCTCCTACAGGGAGTGGCGGAATGGCTACACCTTC
NA,TRBV15,TRBJ2-7,NA,CATSREYGYEQYF,TGTGCCACCAGCAGAGAATACGGGTACGAGCAGTACTTC
NA,TRBV28,TRBJ1-4,NA,CASSFPTGGDEKLFF,TGTGCCAGCAGTTTTCCTACGGGGGGAGATGAAAAACTGTTTTTT
NA,TRBV29-1,TRBJ1-2,once,CSVDTRQGRNYGYTF,TGCAGCGTTGATACTAGGCAGGGGCGCAACTATGGCTACACCTTC
TRBD2,TRBV6-2/TRBV6-3,TRBJ2-3,once,CASSYIWLAERTDTQYF,TGTGCCAGCAGTTACATTTGGCTAGCGGAGCGCACAGATACGCAGTATTTT
TRBD1,TRBV18,TRBJ2-1,NA,CASSPPTGGHNEQFF,TGTGCCAGCTCACCACCGACAGGGGGCCACAATGAGCAGTTCTTC
TRBD1,TRBV4-3,TRBJ1-1,NA,CASSHAGGPEAFF,TGCGCCAGCAGCCACGCAGGGGGCCCTGAAGCTTTCTTT
TRBD1,TRBV27,TRBJ1-2,NA,CASRTGIDGYTF,TGTGCCAGCCGGACAGGGATTGATGGCTACACCTTC